The rows below give T cell receptor beta chains drawn from one sample of a study of blood T cell repertoires in COVID-19. Produced via immunoSEQ multiplex PCR; TCRdb's table is partial and in-frame only. The sample lists about 300,000 clones, under 90% occurring once. The sequenced material came from PBMCs or T cells enriched from blood (not recorded which). These receptors came from a woman between 18 and 30 years old who had recovered from COVID-19. Both conserved end residues are part of each CDR3. The D gene is left open where the match is weak. Part of the rows lack a size; the others show once, few, many or a class for expanded clones.

>once|NA|TRBV20-1
CSASVAVPFSTDTQYF
>NA|TRBD1|TRBV12-5
CASGHGTGGYGYTF
>NA|NA|TRBV5-8
CASSIIRDIRASSTDTQYF
>NA|NA|TRBV27
CASSYSFNEKLFF
>NA|NA|TRBV7-2
CASSLTRGNNSPLHF
>NA|NA|TRBV5-6
CASSSNRYGAKNIQYF
>NA|NA|TRBV27
CASSPWTPLTDTQYF
>NA|TRBD2|TRBV10-3
CAISERTSGLETQYF
>once|TRBD1|TRBV10-3
CAISGPGGEQYF
>NA|NA|TRBV6-5
CASSYGGGSYEQYF
>NA|TRBD2|TRBV5-1
CASRKGLAGGHEQYF
>NA|TRBD1|TRBV7-2
CASSRGQGTDTQYF
>NA|NA|TRBV2
CASSAAGGRNEAFF
>few|NA|TRBV4-1
CASSRGSTDTQYF
>NA|TRBD1|TRBV9
CASSATGSGSPLHF
>NA|NA|TRBV3-1/TRBV3-2
CASSRSGDSGNTIYF
>once|NA|TRBV30
CAWRAQTGYYGYTF
>NA|NA|TRBV5-1
CASSLTLNTEAFF
>NA|NA|TRBV27
CASSSYRRDSSAKNIQYF
>NA|TRBD1|TRBV7-9
CASSLAQTGPNGYTF
>NA|NA|TRBV6-5
CASSSYTRGYNSPLHF
>NA|TRBD2|TRBV4-1
CASSQGGTNSYEQYF
>NA|NA|TRBV30
CAWSEGVQEKLFF
>NA|NA|TRBV3-1/TRBV3-2
CASSQGDIPNTEAFF
>NA|NA|TRBV18
CASSPVAAGGFSNQPQHF
>NA|TRBD1|TRBV6-5
CASSRGTGAYGYTF
>once|NA|TRBV29-1
CSGSRQVGNEQFF
>NA|TRBD2|TRBV28
CASSTIAGLANNEQFF
>NA|TRBD1|TRBV9
CASSAGGDYGYTF
>NA|TRBD1|TRBV3-1/TRBV3-2
CASSQGTGKRYTF
>few|NA|TRBV7-3
CASSLSGDTYNEQFF
>NA|TRBD1|TRBV28
CASSSGQLINQPQHF
>NA|TRBD2|TRBV3-1/TRBV3-2
CASSQALGLAGVGETQYF
>NA|TRBD1|TRBV11-2
CASSVYQGAYSGNTIYF
>NA|NA|TRBV11-2
CASSFGGGGYTF
>NA|NA|TRBV7-9
CASSLQGDRSEAFF
>few|NA|TRBV7-2
CASSFNPPGTDTQYF
>NA|TRBD2|TRBV11-2
CASSFLQSGTSVHNEQFF
>NA|NA|TRBV9
CASSVGQRNTEAFF
>NA|TRBD1|TRBV3-1/TRBV3-2
CASSPTGAGYGYTF
>NA|NA|TRBV27
CASSLLGGVETQYF
>once|NA|TRBV30
CAWSTPPSGELFF
>NA|TRBD2|TRBV7-2
CASSSYMGLQEFF
>NA|NA|TRBV6-1
CASSENAGHETQYF
>NA|NA|TRBV27
CASTPGGNTEAFF
>once|NA|TRBV12-3/TRBV12-4
CASSLGGDQPQHF
>NA|NA|TRBV5-1
CASSRGTDTGELFF
>NA|TRBD2|TRBV7-8
CASSLRAASGSEQYF
>once|NA|TRBV4-1
CASSQTLDYEQYF
>once|NA|TRBV11-2
CASSLDPLAPNYGYTF
>many|TRBD2|TRBV5-1
CASSRGLAGGSETQYF
>NA|NA|TRBV7-6
CASSQLGGFTDTQYF
>NA|NA|TRBV4-1
CASSQERQVNSPLHF
>NA|TRBD2|TRBV5-5
CASSLGLANNEQFF
>once|NA|TRBV24-1
CATSDFQGRYTF
>NA|NA|TRBV5-1
CASSVSMSDTQYF
>NA|TRBD2|TRBV4-2
CASSLSLAGEPYEQYF
>NA|NA|TRBV11-2
CASSKGIRVAFF
>many|NA|TRBV11-1
CASLDPRSYEQYF